This TCR beta chain comes out of a study of T cell responses to AZD1222 COVID-19 vaccine. This table comes from immunoSEQ multiplex PCR, and its TCRdb copy is limited to in-frame clones, with some not included. The table includes about 140,000 clones, around 93% detected once. The CDR3 covers 16 residues. CDR1 ENHRY and CDR2 SYGVKD come from the germline V gene. V shed 0 bases and J 9 bases; nucleotides not matched to a gene: 10. The TCR originated in an adult in good health. Sequencing was performed on peripheral blood, taken on day 0 of AZD1222 vaccination. This chain links TRBV10-3 with TRBJ2-1; TRBD2 aligns across 8 bases. The chain's CDR3 is CAISESVSGAWREQFF. The CDR3 DNA follows: TGTGCCATCAGTGAGTCTGTTAGCGGGGCGTGGCGTGAGCAGTTCTTC.